The source of this T cell receptor beta chain is a study of response to subunit inactivated influenza vaccine. General study findings and limits: That few new T cells are recruited by each seasonal influenza vaccination was the authors' suggestion.

This clonotype appeared many times. Its specificity is unknown. TCRdb reanalysed the RT-PCR reads using MiXCR and keeps one entry per CDR3 protein. The sample contains 450,000 to 600,000 distinct CDR3 sequences, 6.5% to 8% of which appear only once. This TCR was sampled from a man in his fifties or sixties who received an inactivated influenza vaccine. The sample consisted of PBMCs from blood, taken roughly 24 months after vaccination.

The CDR3 DNA sequence: TGTGCCAGCAGTTTAAGGGCAGGACTAGCATCAGATACGCAGTATTTT. This gives the protein CASSLRAGLASDTQYF. The rearrangement joins TRBV12-3 or TRBV12-4 to TRBJ2-3, with 8 nucleotides matching TRBD2. V shed 2 bases and J 4 bases; nucleotides not matched to a gene: 8. CDR3 length: 16 amino acids.